The source of this T cell receptor (beta chain) is a study of blood T cells in healthy people across ages. Primed by a sample-barcoded 5' primer and a J-beta primer mix, a second PCR proceeded for 7 to 11 cycles. Samples each returned at least 2.5 million CDR3-containing paired-end reads. TCRdb fed the 5' RACE reads into MiXCR, producing one record per CDR3 protein. Of about 1.8 million distinct CDR3 sequences listed, about 50% are singletons. The CDR3 is 14 amino acids. V was clipped by 4 bases and J by 5 bases, with 12 bases between them. The germline V gene has CDR1 SEHNR and CDR2 FQNEAQ (reference sequence). Notes on the study in general: PBMCs that were unsorted prevented a conclusive naive versus antigen-experienced comparison.

As regards this clonotype: Its antigen remains unknown.

This receptor was identified in a woman between 40 and 50 years old in good health. The sequencing input was blood. The V call is TRBV7-9, the J call TRBJ2-1, with D maybe TRBD2 (5 bases). CDR3: CASSSFGVDNEQFF. In DNA, the CDR3 is TGTGCCAGCAGCTCCTTCGGGGTTGACAATGAGCAGTTCTTC.